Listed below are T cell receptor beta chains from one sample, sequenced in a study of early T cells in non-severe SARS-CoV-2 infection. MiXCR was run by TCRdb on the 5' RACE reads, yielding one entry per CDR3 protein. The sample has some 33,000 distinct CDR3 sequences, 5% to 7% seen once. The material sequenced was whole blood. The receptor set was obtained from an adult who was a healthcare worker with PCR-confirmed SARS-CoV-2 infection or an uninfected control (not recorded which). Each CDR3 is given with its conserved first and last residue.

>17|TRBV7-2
CASSLGPGTLSSYEQYF
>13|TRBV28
CASQTPNYNEQFF
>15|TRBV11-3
CASSLWTGKTGELFF
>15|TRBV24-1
CATSDRRDTNYEQCF
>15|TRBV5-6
CASSFRDRELGEQFF
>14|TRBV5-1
CASSFGGPTYEQYF
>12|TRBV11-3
CASSWTDGTQYF
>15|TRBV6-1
CASNSGTPNTGELFF
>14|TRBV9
CASNTGTGYSPLHF
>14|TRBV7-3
CASSPSGSQETQYF